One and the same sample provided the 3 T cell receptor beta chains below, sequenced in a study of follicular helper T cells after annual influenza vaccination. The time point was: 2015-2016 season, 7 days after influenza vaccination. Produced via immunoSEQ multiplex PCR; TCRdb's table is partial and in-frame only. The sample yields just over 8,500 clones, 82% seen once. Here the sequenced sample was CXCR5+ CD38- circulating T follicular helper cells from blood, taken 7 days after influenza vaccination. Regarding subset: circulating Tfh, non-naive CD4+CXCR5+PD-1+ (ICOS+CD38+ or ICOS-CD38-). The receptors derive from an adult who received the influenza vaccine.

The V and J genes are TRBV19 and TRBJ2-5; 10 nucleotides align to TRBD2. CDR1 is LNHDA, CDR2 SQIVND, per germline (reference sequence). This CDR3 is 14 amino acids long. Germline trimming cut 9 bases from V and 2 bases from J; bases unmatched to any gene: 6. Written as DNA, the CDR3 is TGTGCCAGCAGACTAGCGGGCAATCAAGAGACCCAGTACTTC. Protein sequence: CASRLAGNQETQYF.

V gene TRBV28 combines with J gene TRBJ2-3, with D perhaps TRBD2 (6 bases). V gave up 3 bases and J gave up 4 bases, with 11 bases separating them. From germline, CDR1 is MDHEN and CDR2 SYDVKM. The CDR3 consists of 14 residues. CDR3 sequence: CASSLGGVADTQYF. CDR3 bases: TGTGCCAGCAGTTTGGGCGGGGTAGCAGATACGCAGTATTTT.

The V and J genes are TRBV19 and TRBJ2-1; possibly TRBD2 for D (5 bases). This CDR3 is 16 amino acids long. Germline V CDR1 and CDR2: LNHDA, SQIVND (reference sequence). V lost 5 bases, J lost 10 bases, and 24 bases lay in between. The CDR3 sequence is CASSLGGNYPTREQFF. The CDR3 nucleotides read TGTGCCAGTAGTCTTGGAGGCAATTACCCAACAAGGGAGCAGTTCTTC.